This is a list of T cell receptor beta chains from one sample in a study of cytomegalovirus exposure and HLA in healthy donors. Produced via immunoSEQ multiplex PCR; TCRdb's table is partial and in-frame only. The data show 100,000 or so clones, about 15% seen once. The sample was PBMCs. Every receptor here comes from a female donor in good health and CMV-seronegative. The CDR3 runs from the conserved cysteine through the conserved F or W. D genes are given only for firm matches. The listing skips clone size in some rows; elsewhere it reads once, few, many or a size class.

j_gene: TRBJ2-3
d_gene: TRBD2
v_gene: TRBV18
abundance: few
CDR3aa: CASSPKREGLDTQYF
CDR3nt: TGTGCCAGCTCACCAAAACGGGAGGGCCTTGATACGCAGTATTTT

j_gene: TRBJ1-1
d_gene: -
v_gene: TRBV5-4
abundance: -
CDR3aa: CASSFGRGMNTEAFF
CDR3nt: TGTGCCAGCAGCTTTGGTAGGGGAATGAACACTGAAGCTTTCTTT

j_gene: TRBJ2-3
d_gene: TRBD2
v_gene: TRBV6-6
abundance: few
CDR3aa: CASSLAGGSTDTQYF
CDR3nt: TGTGCCAGCAGTTTAGCGGGGGGTAGCACAGATACGCAGTATTTT

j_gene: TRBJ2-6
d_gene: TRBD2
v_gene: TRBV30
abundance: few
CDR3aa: CAWSRRRGGPGANVLTF
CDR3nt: TGTGCCTGGAGTCGTAGGAGGGGAGGGCCTGGGGCCAACGTCCTGACTTTC

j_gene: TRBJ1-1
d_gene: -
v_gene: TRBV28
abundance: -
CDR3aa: CASSGQYTEAFF
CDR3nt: TGTGCCAGCAGTGGACAGTACACTGAAGCTTTCTTT

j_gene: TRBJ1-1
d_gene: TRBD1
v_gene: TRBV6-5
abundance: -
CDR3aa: CASSPGTAMNTEAFF
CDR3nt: TGTGCCAGCAGTCCCGGGACAGCTATGAACACTGAAGCTTTCTTT

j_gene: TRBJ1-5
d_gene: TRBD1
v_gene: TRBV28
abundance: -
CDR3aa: CASSSGTGVFQPQHF
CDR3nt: TGTGCCAGCTCGTCCGGGACAGGGGTGTTCCAGCCCCAGCATTTT

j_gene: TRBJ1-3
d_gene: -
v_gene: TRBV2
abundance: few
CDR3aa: CASSVTGIGNTIYF
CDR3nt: TGTGCCAGCAGTGTAACCGGGATCGGAAACACCATATATTTT

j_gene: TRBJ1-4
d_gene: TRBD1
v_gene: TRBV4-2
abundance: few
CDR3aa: CASEDSGQANEKLFF
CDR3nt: TGTGCCAGCGAAGACAGTGGACAGGCTAATGAAAAACTGTTTTTT

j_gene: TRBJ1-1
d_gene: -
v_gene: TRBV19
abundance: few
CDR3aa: CASTTGQPLSTEAFF
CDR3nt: TGTGCCAGTACTACTGGACAGCCGCTGAGCACTGAAGCTTTCTTT

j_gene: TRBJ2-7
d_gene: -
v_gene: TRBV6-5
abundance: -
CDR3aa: CASSYSWRGHDEQYF
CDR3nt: TGTGCCAGCAGTTACTCATGGCGGGGTCACGATGAGCAGTACTTC

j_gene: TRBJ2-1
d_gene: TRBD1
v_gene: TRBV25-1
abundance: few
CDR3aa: CASSGLWTGLFF
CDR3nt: TGTGCCAGCAGTGGCCTCTGGACAGGGTTGTTCTTC

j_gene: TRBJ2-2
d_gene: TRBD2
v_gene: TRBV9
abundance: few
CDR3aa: CASSVVGTIAGELFF
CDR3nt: TGTGCCAGCAGCGTGGTTGGGACTATCGCCGGGGAGCTGTTTTTT

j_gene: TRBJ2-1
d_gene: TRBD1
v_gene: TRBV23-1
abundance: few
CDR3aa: CASSPRQGELNEQFF
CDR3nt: TGCGCCAGCAGTCCCCGACAGGGCGAACTCAATGAGCAGTTCTTC

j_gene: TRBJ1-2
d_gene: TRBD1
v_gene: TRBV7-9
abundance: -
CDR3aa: CASSLGGQGWYGYTF
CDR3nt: TGTGCCAGCAGCTTAGGGGGACAGGGCTGGTATGGCTACACCTTC

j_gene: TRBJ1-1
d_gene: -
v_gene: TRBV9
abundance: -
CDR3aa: CASRGGGDGAAFF
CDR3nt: TGTGCCAGCAGGGGGGGAGGGGATGGCGCAGCTTTCTTT

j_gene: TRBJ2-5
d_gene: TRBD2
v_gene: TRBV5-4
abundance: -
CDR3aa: CASSLLAGGRETQYF
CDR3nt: TGTGCCAGCAGCTTACTAGCGGGGGGACGAGAGACCCAGTACTTC

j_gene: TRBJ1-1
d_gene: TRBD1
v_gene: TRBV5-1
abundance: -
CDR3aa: CASWDRGPTMNTEAFF
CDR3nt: TGCGCCAGCTGGGACAGGGGGCCAACGATGAACACTGAAGCTTTCTTT

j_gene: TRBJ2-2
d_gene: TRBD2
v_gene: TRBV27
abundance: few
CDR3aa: CASSPGLAEANTGELFF
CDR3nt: TGTGCCAGCAGCCCGGGACTAGCGGAAGCGAACACCGGGGAGCTGTTTTTT

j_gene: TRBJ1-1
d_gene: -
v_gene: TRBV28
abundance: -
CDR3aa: CASIYRSNTEAFF
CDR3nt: TGTGCCAGTATATACCGGTCCAACACTGAAGCTTTCTTT

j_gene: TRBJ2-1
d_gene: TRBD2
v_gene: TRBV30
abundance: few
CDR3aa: CAWRTGLAGGSYNEQFF
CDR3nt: TGTGCCTGGAGGACAGGACTAGCGGGGGGCTCCTACAATGAGCAGTTCTTC

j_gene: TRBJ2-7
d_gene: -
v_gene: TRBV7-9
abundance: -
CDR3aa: CAEEAPSTYEQYF
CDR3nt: TGTGCCGAAGAAGCTCCTTCTACCTACGAGCAGTACTTC

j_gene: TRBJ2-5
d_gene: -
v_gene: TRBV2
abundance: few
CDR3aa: CASSEALQGRETQYF
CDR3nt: TGTGCCAGCAGTGAAGCGCTACAGGGAAGGGAGACCCAGTACTTC

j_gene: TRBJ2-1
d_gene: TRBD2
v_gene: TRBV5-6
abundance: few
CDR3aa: CASSPGLAEQFF
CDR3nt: TGTGCCAGCAGCCCGGGACTAGCGGAGCAGTTCTTC

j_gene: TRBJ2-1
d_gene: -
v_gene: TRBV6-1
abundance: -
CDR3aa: CASSKDRDNEQFF
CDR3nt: TGTGCCAGCAGTAAGGACAGAGACAATGAGCAGTTCTTC

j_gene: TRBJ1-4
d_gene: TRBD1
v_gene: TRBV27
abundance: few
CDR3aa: CASSFWTGGTEKLFF
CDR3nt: TGTGCCAGCAGTTTCTGGACAGGGGGCACTGAAAAACTGTTTTTT

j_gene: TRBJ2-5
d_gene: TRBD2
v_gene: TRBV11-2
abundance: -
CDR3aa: CASSLAPSGTQETQYF
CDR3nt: TGTGCCAGCAGCTTAGCCCCTAGCGGGACCCAAGAGACCCAGTACTTC

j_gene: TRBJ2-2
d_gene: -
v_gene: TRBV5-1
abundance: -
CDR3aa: CASRQEMNSNTGELFF
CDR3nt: TGCGCCAGCCGACAGGAGATGAATTCGAACACCGGGGAGCTGTTTTTT

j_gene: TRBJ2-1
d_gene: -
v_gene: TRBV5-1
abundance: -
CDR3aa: CASSPQPSSYNEQFF
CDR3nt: TGCGCCAGCAGCCCACAGCCCAGCTCCTACAATGAGCAGTTCTTC

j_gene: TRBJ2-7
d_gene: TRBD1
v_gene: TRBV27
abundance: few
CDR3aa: CASSFRQGVYEQYF
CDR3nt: TGTGCCAGCAGTTTCAGACAGGGGGTCTACGAGCAGTACTTC